This note documents a single T cell receptor beta chain sequence. What it binds is unknown. The junction and the germline gene differ at one end; a read error may be behind it. A multiplex PCR was run with 60 Vbeta primers and 13 Jbeta primers. Here immunoSEQ multiplex PCR was the method, and the copy in TCRdb shows in-frame clones only, minus some. The data show 90,000 to 110,000 clones, 77% seen once. The data were taken from a study of cytomegalovirus exposure and HLA in healthy donors. Points from the study as a whole: Most sequenced TCRs were rare (though some public TCRs occurred in many donors). Earlier findings revealed that most TCR beta V segments proved productive either about 90% or about 30% of the time. A later analysis linked a missense variant in DCLRE1C to the trimming of TCR beta V and J genes. With DRB1 most and HLA-C fewest, TCR association rates differed between HLA loci in a later analysis.

Sequenced input: PBMCs. The clonotype was recovered from a woman aged 40-49 years in good health and CMV-seropositive.

The CDR3 nucleotides are TGTTCCAGCAGCTTAGGTCAGGGATACTATGGCTACACCTTC. Residues: CSSSLGQGYYGYTF. V is TRBV7-9 and J is TRBJ1-2; tentatively, D is TRBD1 (5 bases). The CDR3 covers 14 residues. Germline assignment: CDR1 SEHNR and CDR2 FQNEAQ (reference sequence).